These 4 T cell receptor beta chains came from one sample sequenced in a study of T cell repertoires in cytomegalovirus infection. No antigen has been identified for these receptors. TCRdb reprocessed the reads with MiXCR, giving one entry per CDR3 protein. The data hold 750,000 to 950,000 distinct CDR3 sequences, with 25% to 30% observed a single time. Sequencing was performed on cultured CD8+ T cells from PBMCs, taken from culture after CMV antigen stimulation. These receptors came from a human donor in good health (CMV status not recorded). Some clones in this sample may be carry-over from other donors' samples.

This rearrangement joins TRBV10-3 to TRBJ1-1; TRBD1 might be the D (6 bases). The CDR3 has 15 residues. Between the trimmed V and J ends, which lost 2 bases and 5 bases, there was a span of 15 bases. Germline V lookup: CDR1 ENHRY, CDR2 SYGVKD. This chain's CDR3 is CAISEPDSGRTEAFF. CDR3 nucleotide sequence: TGTGCCATCAGTGAGCCGGACAGTGGAAGAACTGAAGCTTTCTTT.

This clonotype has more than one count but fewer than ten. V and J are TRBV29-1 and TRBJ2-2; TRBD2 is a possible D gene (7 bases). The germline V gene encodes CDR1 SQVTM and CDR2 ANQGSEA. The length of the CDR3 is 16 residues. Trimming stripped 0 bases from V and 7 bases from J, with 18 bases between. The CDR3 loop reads CSVEDQGGGFGGELFF. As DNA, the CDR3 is TGCAGCGTTGAAGATCAAGGGGGGGGATTCGGCGGGGAGCTGTTTTTT.

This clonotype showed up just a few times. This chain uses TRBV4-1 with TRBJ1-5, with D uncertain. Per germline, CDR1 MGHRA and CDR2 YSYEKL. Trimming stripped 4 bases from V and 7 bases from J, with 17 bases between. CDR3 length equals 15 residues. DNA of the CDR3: TGCGCCAGCAGCCCCCTTGATAAGGGAGGGCAGCCCCAGCATTTT. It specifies CASSPLDKGGQPQHF.

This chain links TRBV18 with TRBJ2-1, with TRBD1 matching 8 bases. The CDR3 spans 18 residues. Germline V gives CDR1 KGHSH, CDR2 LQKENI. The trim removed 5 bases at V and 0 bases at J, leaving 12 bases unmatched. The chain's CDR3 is CASSASGTGLSSYNEQFF. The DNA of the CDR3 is TGTGCCAGCTCAGCATCCGGGACAGGCCTGAGCTCCTACAATGAGCAGTTCTTC.